Listed below are T cell receptor beta chains from one sample, sequenced in a study of PD-1 blockade in classical Hodgkin lymphoma. Repertoires were generated with immunoSEQ multiplex PCR, while TCRdb's copy carries only in-frame clones and drops some. The sample contains roughly 50,000 clones, around three quarters of which appear only once. The material was peripheral blood mononuclear cells (PBMCs), obtained before the second cycle of nivolumab. These receptors were taken from a human donor with classical Hodgkin lymphoma. The CDR3 runs from the conserved cysteine through the conserved F or W. A D gene is named only where the DNA matches it firmly.

v_gene: TRBV13
d_gene: -
CDR3aa: CASSFGNMNEQYF

v_gene: TRBV27
d_gene: -
CDR3aa: CASSFVPNRGRDTEAFF

v_gene: TRBV19
d_gene: -
CDR3aa: CASGDRLSAYEQYF

v_gene: TRBV29-1
d_gene: -
CDR3aa: CSGGLNSYEQYF

v_gene: TRBV7-9
d_gene: -
CDR3aa: CASSLAEVLAGETQYF

v_gene: TRBV7-3
d_gene: TRBD2
CDR3aa: CASSTAGGPNEQFF

v_gene: TRBV7-3
d_gene: -
CDR3aa: CASSRDRSQPQHF

v_gene: TRBV27
d_gene: -
CDR3aa: CASTSVAAATNEKLFF

v_gene: TRBV6-5
d_gene: -
CDR3aa: CASSLEGGKQPQHF

v_gene: TRBV7-8
d_gene: -
CDR3aa: CASSRPQALSTDTQYF

v_gene: TRBV11-3
d_gene: -
CDR3aa: CASSLRAGYEQYF

v_gene: TRBV23-1
d_gene: -
CDR3aa: CASSQAWTENYGYTF

v_gene: TRBV7-8
d_gene: -
CDR3aa: CASSLDLNEQFF

v_gene: TRBV30
d_gene: -
CDR3aa: CAWGISRDQQYF

v_gene: TRBV11-3
d_gene: TRBD1
CDR3aa: CASSLGQAYNEQFF

v_gene: TRBV11-2
d_gene: TRBD2
CDR3aa: CASSFSGGADYEQYF

v_gene: TRBV7-6
d_gene: -
CDR3aa: CASSSPSGSSYNEQFF

v_gene: TRBV7-2
d_gene: TRBD2
CDR3aa: CASSQPLGLAEDNEQFF

v_gene: TRBV6-6
d_gene: -
CDR3aa: CASSLSGTGELFF

v_gene: TRBV6-6
d_gene: -
CDR3aa: CASILGDGAEAFF

v_gene: TRBV28
d_gene: -
CDR3aa: CASSSGGSDSYEQYF

v_gene: TRBV6-5
d_gene: -
CDR3aa: CASSYGVVNTEAFF

v_gene: TRBV27
d_gene: TRBD1
CDR3aa: CASSYGTGVYYEQYF

v_gene: TRBV5-5
d_gene: -
CDR3aa: CASSLVDRVSGELFF

v_gene: TRBV7-9
d_gene: TRBD2
CDR3aa: CASSTGLVRTDTQYF

v_gene: TRBV7-9
d_gene: TRBD1
CDR3aa: CASSPRQGRVEAFF

v_gene: TRBV4-3
d_gene: -
CDR3aa: CASSQDTRGVSYEQYF

v_gene: TRBV6-6
d_gene: TRBD1
CDR3aa: CASSTGDRSPLHF

v_gene: TRBV19
d_gene: TRBD1
CDR3aa: CASRGTGNQPQHF

v_gene: TRBV19
d_gene: -
CDR3aa: CASSSGTNYNEQFF

v_gene: TRBV30
d_gene: -
CDR3aa: CAWSGDNEQFF

v_gene: TRBV27
d_gene: -
CDR3aa: CASSPTIQARNQPQHF

v_gene: TRBV27
d_gene: -
CDR3aa: CASSLRRGAFGNTIYF

v_gene: TRBV19
d_gene: -
CDR3aa: CASSISGRTLAKNIQYF

v_gene: TRBV9
d_gene: TRBD1
CDR3aa: CASSDRDRGLPQHF

v_gene: TRBV19
d_gene: -
CDR3aa: CAASPPRPNTEAFF

v_gene: TRBV18
d_gene: -
CDR3aa: CASSLRSSYNSPLHF

v_gene: TRBV21-1
d_gene: -
CDR3aa: CASSKVASGKNEQFF

v_gene: TRBV6-5
d_gene: -
CDR3aa: CASRGGGYTF

v_gene: TRBV30
d_gene: TRBD2
CDR3aa: CAWSEGLAGNTGELFF

v_gene: TRBV28
d_gene: TRBD1
CDR3aa: CASSPVQGYTEAFF

v_gene: TRBV19
d_gene: -
CDR3aa: CASSTPIGTHYGYTF

v_gene: TRBV6-5
d_gene: -
CDR3aa: CASSYSRDPGYEQYF

v_gene: TRBV19
d_gene: TRBD1
CDR3aa: CASSILTGTGNTIYF

v_gene: TRBV7-6
d_gene: -
CDR3aa: CASSLPTGETSGANVLTF

v_gene: TRBV5-4
d_gene: -
CDR3aa: CASSTQGYEQYF

v_gene: TRBV5-1
d_gene: TRBD2
CDR3aa: CASMVAGGRTNEQFF

v_gene: TRBV4-1
d_gene: -
CDR3aa: CASSQDRGAGDTQYF

v_gene: TRBV5-6
d_gene: -
CDR3aa: CASSYGSETDTQYF

v_gene: TRBV7-2
d_gene: -
CDR3aa: CASSFQGQLEAFF

v_gene: TRBV15
d_gene: -
CDR3aa: CATSAREGGTDTQYF

v_gene: TRBV6-1
d_gene: -
CDR3aa: CASSEVGISNQPQHF